Below, 5 T cell receptor beta chains from the same sample are listed, as sequenced in a study of cytotoxic CD8 clonotypes in ibrutinib-treated CLL. Sequencing used immunoSEQ multiplex PCR; TCRdb keeps in-frame clones, though not all of them. The sample includes about 50,000 clones, 57% of them seen just once. The source was PBMCs, collected after 24 months of ibrutinib treatment. Receptors originate from a human donor with chronic lymphocytic leukemia.

This clone was seen just once. The chain has TRBV6-1 and TRBJ2-7, with TRBD1 as a possible D gene (5 bases). The V and J ends lost 0 bases and 12 bases respectively, with 9 bases between them. Germline CDR1 is MNHNS and CDR2 is SASEGT. The CDR3 runs 11 residues. The CDR3 protein is CASSEAEQGYF. As DNA, the CDR3 is TGTGCCAGCAGTGAAGCGGAGCAGGGGTACTTC.

This rearrangement joins TRBV7-9 to TRBJ2-2, with 9 nucleotides matching TRBD1. CDR1 and CDR2 from the germline V gene are SEHNR and FQNEAQ (reference sequence). The CDR3 loop spans 16 amino acids. The J segment lost 2 bases and the V segment lost 5 bases, leaving 6 bases of the junction unmatched. CDR3 amino acids: CASSRTGARNTGELFF. CDR3 nucleotide sequence: TGTGCCAGCAGCCGGACAGGGGCGCGCAACACCGGGGAGCTGTTTTTT.

This chain links TRBV29-1 with TRBJ2-1; 10 bases line up with TRBD1. This CDR3 has 14 residues. Germline CDR1 is SQVTM and CDR2 is ANQGSEA. V was clipped by 1 base and J by 8 bases; unmatched bases: 5. The CDR3 loop reads CSVEGGTGADEQFF. In DNA form, the CDR3 reads TGCAGCGTTGAAGGGGGGACAGGGGCGGATGAGCAGTTCTTC.

Concerning this clone itself: One junction end disagrees with the germline gene, perhaps due to a read error. V is TRBV25-1 and J is TRBJ1-2; maybe TRBD1 (5 bases). Germline V gene data show CDR1 as MGHDK and CDR2 as SYGVNS. This CDR3 region has 13 residues. The chain's CDR3 is CASSESGEEGPSF. The CDR3 coding sequence is TGTGCCAGCAGTGAATCGGGGGAGGAGGGGCCCTCCTTC.

This chain joins TRBV5-1 and TRBJ2-1; D is possibly TRBD1 (5 bases). The CDR3 length is 14 residues. V dropped 1 base and J dropped 6 bases, with 11 bases sitting between them. Germline CDR1 and CDR2: SGHRS and YFSETQ. CDR3 sequence reads: CASSLFPGPNEQFF. The DNA for the CDR3 is TGCGCCAGCAGCTTGTTTCCAGGGCCCAATGAGCAGTTCTTC.